The 28 T cell receptor beta chains in this list originate from one sample, sequenced in a study of vaccination effects on CD4 cells after COVID-19. Sequencing in the ViraFEST assay came after antigen-specific CD4+ T cells had been expanded with viral peptide pools, which were used to stimulate PBMC. CD4+ T cell isolation took place after more than eight days of culture. It was two doses of either the BNT162b2 or mRNA-1273 vaccine that participants received. Their specific antigens are unknown. This table comes from immunoSEQ multiplex PCR, and its TCRdb copy is limited to in-frame clones, with some not included. The sample yields approximately 74,000 clones, 77% seen once. This sample comprised CD4+ T cells from PBMCs cultured with HCoV-OC43 spike peptides, obtained after COVID-19 vaccination. Documented subset: HCoV-OC43 spike overlapping peptide pool stimulation. The source is a human donor who received a COVID-19 vaccine.

In its sample, this clone was seen once. The chain links TRBV5-6 to TRBJ2-3, with D maybe TRBD2 (7 bases). Trimming shortened V by 4 bases and J by 2 bases, and 14 bases separated the two germline ends. Germline V gives CDR1 SGHDT, CDR2 YYEEEE. This CDR3 is built from 15 residues. In nucleotides, the CDR3 is TGTGCCAGCAGCCCGGCGGGGGCCCTCACAGATACGCAGTATTTT. The encoded protein is CASSPAGALTDTQYF.

This CDR3 is CAWRFPGPQNQPQHF. In DNA, the CDR3 is TGTGCCTGGAGATTCCCGGGACCCCAAAATCAGCCCCAGCATTTT. The gene calls are TRBV30 and TRBJ1-5, with a weak D call TRBD1 (5 bases). The CDR3 loop spans 15 amino acids. With 3 bases removed from V and 4 bases from J, the gap between germline ends came to 16 bases. Germline CDR1 and CDR2: GTSNPN and SVGIG (reference sequence).

The chain has TRBV19 and TRBJ2-1; no clear D gene. Germline CDR1 reads LNHDA; CDR2 reads SQIVND (reference sequence). This CDR3 is 13 amino acids long. V shed 7 bases and J shed 3 bases, with 10 bases lying between them. The CDR3 is CASNGRVYNEQFF. The CDR3 nucleotides read TGTGCCAGTAATGGACGAGTCTACAATGAGCAGTTCTTC.

The chain carries TRBV4-1 and TRBJ2-3; D might be TRBD2 (6 bases). The V end was cut by 1 base, the J end by 0 bases, with 14 bases between. The CDR3 spans 17 residues. Looked up from germline, CDR1 is MGHRA and CDR2 is YSYEKL. CDR3 DNA sequence: TGCGCCAGCAGCCAAGTTTATGTAGCGGATAGCACAGATACGCAGTATTTT. Its translation is CASSQVYVADSTDTQYF.

The chain links TRBV19 to TRBJ2-5; the D gene is possibly TRBD1 (5 bases). There are 15 residues in the CDR3. V lost 6 bases and J 5 bases, leaving 19 bases between the germline ends. Germline CDR1 reads LNHDA; CDR2 reads SQIVND (reference sequence). The CDR3 DNA sequence: TGTGCCAGTAGGAGTTCAGGGCTAAGCCAGGAGACCCAGTACTTC. Translating it yields CASRSSGLSQETQYF.

The V and J genes are TRBV6-5 and TRBJ2-1, with a weak D call TRBD1 (6 bases). Trimming left V 5 bases short and J 13 bases short, with 15 bases between. The CDR3 extends over 12 amino acids. The V gene's germline CDR1 is MNHEY and CDR2 SVGAGI. CDR3 sequence: CASSPTGYIQFF. The CDR3 DNA reads TGTGCCAGCAGTCCCACAGGGTATATTCAGTTCTTC.

V usage is TRBV5-1 and J usage is TRBJ1-1; D is uncertain. V was clipped by 4 bases and J by 0 bases, with 7 bases between them. CDR3 length: 13 residues. Per germline, CDR1 SGHRS and CDR2 YFSETQ. The CDR3 DNA reads TGCGCCAGCAGCCCGTCTCTGAACACTGAAGCTTTCTTT. Amino acids: CASSPSLNTEAFF.

This sequence joins TRBV28 and TRBJ2-7; possibly TRBD2 for D (7 bases). V dropped 7 bases and J dropped 3 bases, with 22 bases sitting between them. Germline V lookup: CDR1 MDHEN, CDR2 SYDVKM. The CDR3 has 16 amino acids. The CDR3 nucleotides are TGTGCCAGCAAAGGAGGGGGGGCTAGTGGTGACTACGAGCAGTACGTC. Translated, it gives CASKGGGASGDYEQYV.

This clone has a handful of counts. The V call is TRBV2, the J call TRBJ1-2; no reliable D call. Germline loops: CDR1 SNHLY, CDR2 FYNNEI. V was cut by 7 bases and J by 5 bases, with 23 bases left in between. The CDR3 is 16 amino acids. CDR3 nucleotide sequence: TGTGCCAGCATTATGAGGCCCCTGCGCCCGGTTTATGGCTACACCTTC. It codes for CASIMRPLRPVYGYTF.

V and J are TRBV27 and TRBJ1-5; D is undetermined. Trimming left V 4 bases short and J 3 bases short, with 13 bases between. This CDR3 is 15 amino acids long. From germline, CDR1 is MNHEY and CDR2 SMNVEV (reference sequence). CDR3 in DNA: TGTGCCAGCAGTTCCGCTGGACCGCACAATCAGCCCCAGCATTTT. It encodes CASSSAGPHNQPQHF.

The chain is built from TRBV7-2 and TRBJ2-5; D is unclear. Per the germline V gene, CDR1 is SGHTA and CDR2 is FQGNSA. V gave up 2 bases and J gave up 4 bases, with 8 bases separating them. This CDR3 region has 13 residues. Written as DNA, the CDR3 is TGTGCCAGCAGCTTACCCTCGGCAGAGACCCAGTACTTC. Its protein is CASSLPSAETQYF.

In its sample, this clone was seen a few times. The chain uses TRBV3-1 (or the pseudogene TRBV3-2) and TRBJ1-2; TRBD1 is a possible D gene (6 bases). The CDR3 totals 12 residues. Trimming pared 6 bases from V and 5 bases from J, leaving 10 bases between. Per germline, CDR1 LGHDT and CDR2 YNNKEL (reference sequence). CDR3 in DNA: TGTGCCAGCAGTCTGGACAGATATGGCTACACCTTC. The encoded protein is CASSLDRYGYTF.

This chain connects TRBV4-3 to TRBJ1-1, with TRBD1 matching over 10 bases. CDR1 is LGHNA, CDR2 YSLEER, per germline. The CDR3 contains 16 residues. After removal of 0 bases from V and 5 bases from J, the junction contained 6 bases not matched to a gene. Written as DNA, the CDR3 is TGCGCCAGCAGCCAAGATTCGGGGACAGGGGTAACTGAAGCTTTCTTT. Amino acids: CASSQDSGTGVTEAFF.

The CDR3 nucleotides read TGTGCCAGCACTCAGTCAATCCTGTATGGCTACACCTTC. Translating gives CASTQSILYGYTF. The chain couples TRBV6-5 to TRBJ1-2; D call uncertain. Germline lookup yields CDR1 MNHEY and CDR2 SVGAGI. Trimming shortened V by 7 bases and J by 5 bases, and 14 bases separated the two germline ends. The CDR3 runs to 13 residues.

The chain employs TRBV7-8 and TRBJ1-1; 7 bases line up with TRBD1. The CDR3 extends over 16 amino acids. The J segment lost 1 base and the V segment lost 2 bases, leaving 7 bases of the junction unmatched. The germline CDR1 and CDR2 sequences are SGHVS and FQNEAQ. This chain's CDR3 is CASSLLNRGSNTEAFF. CDR3 coding DNA: TGTGCCAGCAGCTTACTAAACAGGGGTTCGAACACTGAAGCTTTCTTT.

The chain couples TRBV7-2 to TRBJ2-1; 10 nucleotides agree with TRBD2. CDR1 and CDR2 from the germline V gene are SGHTA and FQGNSA. The ends lost 2 bases at V and 7 bases at J; junction bases unmatched: 8. The CDR3 has 16 residues. CDR3 amino acids: CASSLLAGGPPNEQFF. The DNA of the CDR3 is TGTGCCAGCAGCTTATTAGCGGGGGGACCCCCGAATGAGCAGTTCTTC.

V usage is TRBV3-1 (or the pseudogene TRBV3-2) and J usage is TRBJ2-6; D not resolved. The V gene lost 4 bases and the J gene lost 0 bases, with 13 bases spanning the gap. CDR3 size: 17 residues. The germline V gene has CDR1 LGHDT and CDR2 YNNKEL (reference sequence). The CDR3 loop is CASSRLGLNSGANVLTF. The CDR3 nucleotides are TGTGCCAGCAGCCGCTTGGGCTTAAACTCTGGGGCCAACGTCCTGACTTTC.

This chain uses TRBV28 with TRBJ2-7; D unclear. CDR3 size: 15 residues. V was pared by 7 bases and J by 0 bases, with 16 bases between. Germline V gene sequence: CDR1 MDHEN, CDR2 SYDVKM. The chain's CDR3 is CASILPTQSSYEQYV. For the CDR3, the DNA is TGTGCCAGCATCTTACCGACACAAAGCTCCTACGAGCAGTACGTC.

The sample holds a few counts of this clone. The chain combines TRBV5-1 with TRBJ2-5; the D gene is possibly TRBD2 (5 bases). CDR3 length: 15 residues. In germline, CDR1 is SGHRS, CDR2 YFSETQ. V was pared by 0 bases and J by 2 bases, with 11 bases between. For the CDR3, the DNA is TGCGCCAGCAGCTTGGTAGCGCAGTTACAAGAGACCCAGTACTTC. This translates into CASSLVAQLQETQYF. Full variable domain (outside the CDR3, taken from reference TRBV5-1 and TRBJ2-5): KAGVTQTPRYLIKTRGQQVTLSCSPISGHRSVSWYQQTPGQGLQFLFEYFSETQRNKGNFPGRFSGRQFSNSRSEMNVSTLELGDSALYLCASSLVAQLQETQYFGPGTRLLVL.

This sequence joins TRBV6-5 and TRBJ2-7; tentative D call: TRBD1 (9 bases). CDR1 MNHEY and CDR2 SVGAGI come from the germline V gene. The CDR3 totals 13 residues. Trimming cost V 9 bases and J 2 bases, with 14 bases left between them. The CDR3 bases are TGTGCCAGTAGCGGGACAGGGACCTACGAGCAGTACGTC. Residues: CASSGTGTYEQYV.

The rearrangement joins TRBV18 to TRBJ2-1; D is perhaps TRBD2 (6 bases). CDR1 and CDR2 (germline): KGHSH, LQKENI. Trimming left V 5 bases short and J 4 bases short, with 12 bases between. The CDR3 is 14 residues long. The CDR3 here is CASSSLEGYNEQFF. CDR3 coding DNA: TGTGCCAGCTCATCGCTGGAGGGGTACAATGAGCAGTTCTTC.

The genes are TRBV9 and TRBJ2-7, with no clear D. V was pared by 0 bases and J by 7 bases, with 11 bases between. Germline V gene sequence: CDR1 SGDLS, CDR2 YYNGEE. The CDR3 spans 13 residues. The CDR3 DNA sequence: TGTGCCAGCAGCGTAGATCCAGCTGGGGAGCAGTACGTC. Amino acid sequence: CASSVDPAGEQYV.

V gene TRBV19 combines with J gene TRBJ1-5; no definite D call. The ends were cut back, 7 bases at V and 5 bases at J, with 12 bases in the middle. The CDR3 runs to 13 residues. Germline V CDR1 and CDR2: LNHDA, SQIVND (reference sequence). The CDR3 region is CASNWGVDQPQHF. CDR3 bases: TGTGCCAGTAATTGGGGTGTAGATCAGCCCCAGCATTTT. The variable domain in full, completed from reference TRBV19 and TRBJ1-5, reads DGGITQSPKYLFRKEGQNVTLSCEQNLNHDAMYWYRQDPGQGLRLIYYSQIVNDFQKGDIAEGYSVSREKKESFPLTVTSAQKNPTAFYLCASNWGVDQPQHFGDGTRLSIL.

The rearrangement uses TRBV18 and TRBJ1-4; 7 bases line up with TRBD1. V trimming: 4 bases; J trimming: 1 base; junction bases outside the gene matches: 18. The CDR3 contains 20 residues. The germline CDR1 and CDR2 sequences are KGHSH and LQKENI. The DNA for the CDR3 is TGTGCCAGCTCACAACTCACCGGGACAGCGCGGAGTGGAACTAATGAAAAACTGTTTTTT. It is translated as CASSQLTGTARSGTNEKLFF.

The chain has TRBV5-1 and TRBJ1-2, with a possible D match to TRBD1 (5 bases). The germline gives CDR1 SGHRS, CDR2 YFSETQ. Deletions cut 2 bases from V and 3 bases from J, with 11 bases between. CDR3 length: 14 residues. The CDR3 loop reads CASSLPDRHYGYTF. CDR3 DNA sequence: TGCGCCAGCAGCTTACCCGACAGACACTATGGCTACACCTTC.

The V call is TRBV3-1 (or the pseudogene TRBV3-2), the J call TRBJ2-3, with 7 bases fitting TRBD1. There are 16 residues in the CDR3. Germline lookup yields CDR1 LGHDT and CDR2 YNNKEL (reference sequence). The V gene end was trimmed by 2 bases and the J gene end by 2 bases; junction bases not matched to a gene: 7. The CDR3 sequence is CASSQPPGQITDTQYF. In nucleotides, the CDR3 is TGTGCCAGCAGCCAACCTCCGGGACAGATCACAGATACGCAGTATTTT.

The chain employs TRBV6-5 and TRBJ1-6; a possible D gene is TRBD1 (5 bases). This CDR3 comprises 15 residues. Deletions cut 2 bases from V and 6 bases from J, with 11 bases between. Germline lookup yields CDR1 MNHEY and CDR2 SVGAGI. In DNA form, the CDR3 reads TGTGCCAGCAGTTACGGCGGGACGGCTAATTCACCCCTCCACTTT. Protein sequence: CASSYGGTANSPLHF.

The chain has TRBV7-2 and TRBJ2-3; either TRBD1 or TRBD2 may supply D (7 bases each). Trimming removed 2 bases at V and 2 bases at J, with 14 bases between. The length of the CDR3 is 16 residues. Germline V gives CDR1 SGHTA, CDR2 FQGNSA. The CDR3 is CASSLQGGALTDTQYF. CDR3 DNA: TGTGCCAGCAGCTTACAGGGGGGGGCCCTCACAGATACGCAGTATTTT.